The 5 T cell receptor beta chains below all came from one sample that was sequenced in a study of cytomegalovirus exposure and HLA in healthy donors. This table comes from immunoSEQ multiplex PCR, and its TCRdb copy is limited to in-frame clones, with some not included. The sample holds some 150,000 clones, 86% seen once. The sample was PBMCs. The receptors shown here come from a man between 18 and 29 years old in good health and CMV-seropositive.

V gene TRBV27 combines with J gene TRBJ1-1; 8 bases agree with TRBD1. The J segment lost 0 bases and the V segment lost 5 bases, leaving 5 bases of the junction unmatched. The CDR3 is 15 amino acids. Germline-derived CDR1 and CDR2 are MNHEY and SMNVEV (reference sequence). The CDR3 DNA sequence: TGTGCCAGCAGTGACCAGGGGGCAGTGAACACTGAAGCTTTCTTT. The encoded protein is CASSDQGAVNTEAFF.

The genes are TRBV6-5 and TRBJ2-7, with TRBD1 matching over 8 bases. CDR1 is MNHEY and CDR2 is SVGAGI in the germline V gene. The CDR3 spans 15 residues. With V trimmed by 2 bases and J by 4 bases, 7 bases remained unmatched. For the CDR3, the DNA is TGTGCCAGCAGTTACGTAAGACAGGGGAAATACGAGCAGTACTTC. This codes for CASSYVRQGKYEQYF.

The rearrangement uses TRBV5-1 and TRBJ2-7, with D perhaps TRBD1 (6 bases). The length of the CDR3 is 15 residues. The V end was cut by 5 bases, the J end by 5 bases, with 20 bases between. Germline values: CDR1 SGHRS, CDR2 YFSETQ. This CDR3 is CASSPPTGQPDEQYF. CDR3 bases: TGCGCCAGCAGTCCTCCGACAGGCCAACCCGACGAGCAGTACTTC.

This sequence joins TRBV28 and TRBJ2-1, with a possible D match to TRBD2 (6 bases). Germline CDR1 reads MDHEN; CDR2 reads SYDVKM. The CDR3 has 14 residues. V was trimmed by 3 bases and J by 0 bases, leaving 6 bases between them. The CDR3, as DNA: TGTGCCAGCAGTTTCGGGAGCTCCTACAATGAGCAGTTCTTC. Its translation is CASSFGSSYNEQFF.

The chain couples TRBV18 to TRBJ1-1; 9 bases fit TRBD1. J gave up 4 bases and V 4 bases, and 7 bases lay outside the gene matches. The CDR3 length is 15 residues. Germline lookup yields CDR1 KGHSH and CDR2 LQKENI. CDR3 in amino acids: CASSQIQGAPTEAFF. CDR3 DNA sequence: TGTGCCAGCTCACAGATACAGGGGGCGCCCACTGAAGCTTTCTTT.